This T cell receptor beta chain derives from a study of response to subunit inactivated influenza vaccine. Whole-study results and caveats: Few additional T cells are recruited per seasonal influenza vaccination, authors suggested.

Comment on this clonotype: Its specificity is not known.

Germline values: CDR1 SGHRS, CDR2 YFSETQ. The CDR3 extends over 16 amino acids. The V and J ends lost 4 bases and 0 bases, in that order; junction bases with no gene match: 7. From the RT-PCR reads, TCRdb called clonotypes with MiXCR, one entry per CDR3 protein. The sample records about 500,000 distinct CDR3 sequences, about 17% being singletons. The receptor's source is a man aged 45 to 75 who received an inactivated influenza vaccine. The chain uses TRBV5-1 and TRBJ1-3; 7 positions match TRBD1. Here the sequenced sample was CD4+ T cells sorted from PBMCs, taken around 2 years after vaccination. CDR3: CASSPTGLTSGNTIYF. DNA for the CDR3: TGCGCCAGCAGCCCGACAGGGCTTACCTCTGGAAACACCATATATTTT.